This T cell receptor beta chain came from a study of siplizumab effects on memory and regulatory T cells. Every sample had about 100,000 of its TCR templates assayed. Here immunoSEQ multiplex PCR was the method, and the copy in TCRdb shows in-frame clones only, minus some. The data show about 100,000 clones, about 90% seen once. Study-wide results and caveats: Unstimulated subsets were the mapping target of only a minor fraction of alloreactive clones. Where siplizumab was present, mappable alloreactive CD4+ clones averaged approximately 73% Treg-derived, compared with 25% to 30% in controls. Naive or memory phenotype was unassignable for roughly 75-96% of proliferating CD4+ or CD8+ clones.

With regard to this clone: Its antigen is unidentified.

J lost 6 bases, V lost 0 bases, and 8 bases had no gene match. Germline V gives CDR1 SGHKS, CDR2 YYEKEE (reference sequence). The CDR3 has 16 residues. The origin of this receptor is a human donor in good health. Some clones in this sample may be carry-over from other donors' samples. The gene calls are TRBV5-5 and TRBJ2-1; 8 nucleotides agree with TRBD2. The sequencing sample was made of CD4+ T cells sorted from blood. The DNA for the CDR3 is TGTGCCAGCAGCTTGGGGGGACTAGGACTTACCAATGAGCAGTTCTTC. Translating gives CASSLGGLGLTNEQFF.